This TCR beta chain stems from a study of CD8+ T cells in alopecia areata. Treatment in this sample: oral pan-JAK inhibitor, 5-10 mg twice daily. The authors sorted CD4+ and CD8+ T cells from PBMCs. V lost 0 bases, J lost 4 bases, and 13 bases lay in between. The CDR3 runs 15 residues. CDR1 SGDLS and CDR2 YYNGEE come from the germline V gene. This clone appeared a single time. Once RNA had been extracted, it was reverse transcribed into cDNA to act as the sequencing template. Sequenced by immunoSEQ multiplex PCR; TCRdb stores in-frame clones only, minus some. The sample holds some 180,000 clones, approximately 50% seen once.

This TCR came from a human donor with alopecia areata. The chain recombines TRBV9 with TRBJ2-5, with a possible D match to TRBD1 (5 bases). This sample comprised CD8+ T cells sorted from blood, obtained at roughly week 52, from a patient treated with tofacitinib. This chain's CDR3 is CASSVVSNQGETQYF. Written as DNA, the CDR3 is TGTGCCAGCAGCGTAGTTTCCAATCAGGGAGAGACCCAGTACTTC.